These T cell receptor beta chains were read from a single sample in a study of early T cells in non-severe SARS-CoV-2 infection. TCRdb reprocessed the 5' RACE reads with MiXCR, giving one entry per CDR3 protein. The data show about 45,000 distinct CDR3 sequences, with around a tenth seen just once and about a fifth held by the top ten. The source material was whole blood. The receptors originated from an adult who was a healthcare worker with PCR-confirmed SARS-CoV-2 infection or an uninfected control (not recorded which). Each CDR3 is given with its conserved first and last residue. A D gene is named only where the DNA matches it firmly.

J gene,V gene,D gene,CDR3 protein
TRBJ2-1,TRBV7-2,TRBD2,CASSPRASGGGEQFF
TRBJ2-5,TRBV28,NA,CASSLYQGKETQYF
TRBJ2-3,TRBV19,TRBD2,CASSRLLAGEDTQYF
TRBJ1-5,TRBV19,NA,CASSIRRRGYSNQPQHF
TRBJ2-1,TRBV29-1,NA,CSVVGQGYYNEQFF
TRBJ2-5,TRBV6-2/TRBV6-3,NA,CASNRGQPQETQYF
TRBJ2-5,TRBV11-2,TRBD2,CASSLALTSGRETQCF
TRBJ2-1,TRBV10-2,NA,CASSPDTNEQFF
TRBJ2-3,TRBV29-1,NA,CSVEGLPLADTQYF
TRBJ1-1,TRBV18,NA,CASSPPEFTEAFF
TRBJ1-2,TRBV28,NA,CAILTGINGYTF
TRBJ2-5,TRBV6-5,NA,CASSSSKKTQYF
TRBJ2-1,TRBV10-3,NA,CAISDSYNEQFF
TRBJ2-5,TRBV20-1,TRBD2,CSASRTSGEETQYF
TRBJ2-7,TRBV3-1,TRBD2,CASSQRGGGRGYEQYF
TRBJ2-5,TRBV10-3,TRBD1,CAISPTGGQETQYF
TRBJ1-2,TRBV6-2/TRBV6-3,NA,CASRNYGYTF